This T cell receptor beta chain originates from a study of CD4 T cells in relation to SARS-CoV-2 and coronaviruses. Study in general: The negative reference was HIV-1 Nef peptide pool or peptide-free culture.

About this clone itself: Its antigen is as yet unknown.

Measured with immunoSEQ multiplex PCR; TCRdb has only the in-frame clones, and not every one. The sample gives about 26,000 clones, roughly 66% of which show up once; roughly 21% is in the top ten. CDR3 length: 15 residues. Trimming removed 5 bases from V and 4 bases from J, with 20 bases in between. Germline CDR1 and CDR2: GTSNPN and SVGIG (reference sequence). Unexposed donor CD4+ T cells date from about 2011-2019, before the COVID-19 pandemic. After 10 to 11 days of culture, CD4+ T cells were isolated. As cell numbers allowed, unexposed-donor CD4+ T cells faced SARS-CoV-2 S/N and four cold-coronavirus spikes.

The TCR sequence derives from a human donor in good health. Sample: CD4+ T cells from PBMCs, cultured in vitro. V gene TRBV30 combines with J gene TRBJ2-5; D unresolved. The CDR3 protein is CAWGKLGLSVETQYF. The DNA of the CDR3 is TGTGCCTGGGGTAAATTGGGCCTATCGGTAGAGACCCAGTACTTC. Together with reference TRBV30 and TRBJ2-5, the CDR3 gives the full variable domain: SQTIHQWPATLVQPVGSPLSLECTVEGTSNPNLYWYRQAAGRGLQLLFYSVGIGQISSEVPQNLSASRPQDRQFILSSKKLLLSDSGFYLCAWGKLGLSVETQYFGPGTRLLVL.